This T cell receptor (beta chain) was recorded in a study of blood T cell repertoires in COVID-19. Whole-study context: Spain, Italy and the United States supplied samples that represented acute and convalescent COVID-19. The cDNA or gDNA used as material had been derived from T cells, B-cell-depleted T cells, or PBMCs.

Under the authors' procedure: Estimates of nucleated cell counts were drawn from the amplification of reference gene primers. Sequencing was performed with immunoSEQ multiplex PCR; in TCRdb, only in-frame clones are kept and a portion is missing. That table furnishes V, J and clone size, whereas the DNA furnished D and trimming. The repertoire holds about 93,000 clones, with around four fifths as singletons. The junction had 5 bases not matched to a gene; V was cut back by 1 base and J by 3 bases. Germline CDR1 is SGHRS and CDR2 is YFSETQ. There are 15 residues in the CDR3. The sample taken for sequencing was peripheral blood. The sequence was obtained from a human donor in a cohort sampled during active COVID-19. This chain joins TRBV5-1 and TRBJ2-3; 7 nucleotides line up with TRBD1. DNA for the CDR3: TGCGCCAGCAGCTTGCCCCAGGGGGTAACAGATACGCAGTATTTT. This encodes CASSLPQGVTDTQYF. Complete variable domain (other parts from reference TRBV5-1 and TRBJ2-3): KAGVTQTPRYLIKTRGQQVTLSCSPISGHRSVSWYQQTPGQGLQFLFEYFSETQRNKGNFPGRFSGRQFSNSRSEMNVSTLELGDSALYLCASSLPQGVTDTQYFGPGTRLTVL.